This T cell receptor (beta chain) was sequenced in a study of human T cells and chemical hapten exposure (dated by TCRdb to the early 2020s). Regarding the research as a whole: For sensitization, 2% DPC in acetone was applied to a roughly 2 cm by roughly 2 cm area of upper inner arm skin. Weekly therapeutic DPC doses were additionally applied to the scalp of patients throughout the approximately 23-week study period. Patch testing was performed on the upper back with Finn chambers containing 0.01% DPC, and the patch tests were scored after 6 days according to International Contact Dermatitis Research Group standards. Alopecia areata with under or over 50% scalp involvement, alopecia totalis and alopecia universalis were represented in the patient cohort, which was mostly female. Libraries were pooled for sequencing, and variation in per-sample TCR yields was attributed mainly to small differences in library volumes within the pool. The study tracked peripheral blood TCR repertoire changes in vivo during primary and secondary sensitization to the hapten diphenylcyclopropenone (DPC) in alopecia patients. Patient blood was sampled pre-sensitization (week 0) and at 2, 6 and about 24 weeks after DPC sensitization. For TCR sequencing, blood came from over 25 alopecia patients at anywhere from one to four time points (pre-sensitization, 2, 6 and 24 weeks). For every blood RNA sample, sequencing covered both the TCR alpha and TCR beta chains.

Library method: RACE. The instrument was a NextSeq 500. During library preparation, unique molecular identifiers were attached to individual cDNA molecules so that TCRs could be counted quantitatively and reproducibly. The source study handled its data this way. A median of about 89,000 TCRs per sample was observed, with a range of about 20,000 to 750,000. V, J and CDR3 annotation of the TCR reads was carried out using the Decombinator software suite. Every sample was subsampled to the same number of TCRs (28,000) for the PS versus PT1 abundance plots. Expanded TCRs were defined as absent before sensitization and observed at least eight times at the 2-week time point. TCRdb cleaned the public reads at Q25 with fastp, built clones with MiXCR and kept in-frame beta chains. Each CDR3 protein gets just one entry, which takes the most common genes and DNA from the rows behind it. The V and J calls were determined by TCRdb, not by the authors. Recorded for this sample are approximately 46,000 distinct CDR3 sequences; roughly 10% of them occurred a single time. Of the sample, 11% to 15% is held by the ten largest clones.

Comments on this clonotype: It has no known antigen specificity. Per-nucleotide qualities are absent, and no much larger clonotype sits a single base away.

Summary of the overall study and its limitations: After repeated subsampling, changes were observed in the strength of the expansion versus patch-test correlation and in the threshold at which the correlation became significant. No change with DPC sensitization was found in the number of TCRs above 1 in 1000 frequency, and no evidence of global repertoire structure alterations was found. Expanded TCRs formed significantly more large CDR3 similarity clusters than pre-sensitization or healthy control sets, consistent with antigen-driven responses. A positive correlation was found between the number of PT1 expanded TCRs and patch test score, with significance reached at thresholds 8, 16 and 32 but not 4. Because all patients had alopecia, a presumed autoimmune disease, the immune response of the patients might differ from that of healthy individuals.

The sample's time point, from its label and the paper: patch test 2, 6 weeks after DPC sensitization. Taken with the paper, the label for treatment or condition translates to: therapeutic diphenylcyclopropenone sensitization with weekly scalp DPC. Total RNA was extracted from unfractionated whole blood that had been collected in Tempus Blood RNA tubes. Blood at each patch-test visit was drawn before the patch test was applied. To be eligible, patients had to be aged 18 to 70, diagnosed with alopecia and judged suitable for DPC therapy, while pregnant patients were excluded. Via the germline V gene (reference sequence), CDR1 is DFQATT and CDR2 SNEGSKA. Relative to germline, V is 0 bases shorter and J is 10 bases shorter, with 10 bases between their ends. The CDR3 covers 13 residues, taking in both the cysteine and the phenylalanine. Of all the DNA, just the CDR3 is kept, 39 bases in frame from base 1.

The sequence links TRBV20-1 to TRBJ1-6; there is no confident call for the D gene. Sequencing used whole blood, obtained in connection with sensitization to the hapten diphenylcyclopropenone (DPC). The sequence came from a woman aged 25 to 39 with alopecia areata. Some clones in this sample may be carry-over from other donors' samples. The sequence in DNA is TGCAGTGCTAGAGATAGTGGACGGTCACCCCTCCACTTT. Translated, this is CSARDSGRSPLHF.